This T cell receptor (beta chain) was sequenced for a study of somatic mutations in cytotoxic T cells in rheumatoid arthritis. The protocol was immunoSEQ multiplex PCR, while the TCRdb copy is restricted to in-frame clones and leaves out a portion. The sample consists of 15,000 to 20,000 clones, roughly 72% of them appearing once. Overall study findings and caveats: A finding that went unadjusted for multiple comparisons was the slight underrepresentation of TRBV07 in rheumatoid arthritis patients. Rheumatoid arthritis patients were compared with age-matched healthy controls, and their CD8+ T-cell clonality did not differ significantly.

By positive magnetic bead selection, CD4+ and CD8+ cells were isolated, and their purity was checked by flow cytometry. The CDR3 length is 15 residues. CDR1 and CDR2 (germline): MGHRA, YSYEKL. Between the trimmed V and J ends, which lost 4 bases and 5 bases, there was a span of 12 bases. With regard to this clone: The antigen is unknown.

The J gene is TRBJ1-6, the V gene TRBV4-1; D not certain. Sequencing was performed on CD8+ T cells sorted from blood. The clonotype originates from a man aged 55-75 years in good health. The CDR3, as DNA: TGCGCCAGCAGCCCCTCCCCGAACAATAATTCACCCCTCCACTTT. Its translation: CASSPSPNNNSPLHF.